These T cell receptor beta chains were read from a single sample in a study of cytomegalovirus exposure and HLA in healthy donors. This table comes from immunoSEQ multiplex PCR, and its TCRdb copy is limited to in-frame clones, with some not included. The table has 100,000 to 150,000 clones, around four fifths seen once; the top ten hold 15% to 25%. Sequencing used PBMCs. Every receptor here comes from a man aged 18 to 30 in good health and CMV-seropositive. The CDR3 runs from the conserved cysteine through the conserved F or W. A D gene is named only where the DNA matches it firmly. Expanded clones are given a class, and other clones once, few, many or no size at all.

D: -; size: once; J: TRBJ1-2; V: TRBV7-2; length: 14; DNA: TGTGCCAGCAGCTTAAATCCAGGGGCCTATGGCTACACCTTC; CDR3: CASSLNPGAYGYTF
D: TRBD2; size: -; J: TRBJ2-1; V: TRBV4-1; length: 15; DNA: TGCGCCAGCAGCCAAGGTAGCGGGCGGGCCAATGAGCAGTTCTTC; CDR3: CASSQGSGRANEQFF
D: TRBD2; size: -; J: TRBJ2-7; V: TRBV6-5; length: 14; DNA: TGTGCCAGCAGTTCGGAAGCGGGGAACTACGAGCAGTACTTC; CDR3: CASSSEAGNYEQYF
D: -; size: once; J: TRBJ1-2; V: TRBV6-1; length: 15; DNA: TGTGCCAGCAGTGACGTCGGGTCCGTTTCCTATGGCTACACCTTC; CDR3: CASSDVGSVSYGYTF
D: TRBD1; size: -; J: TRBJ1-5; V: TRBV4-1; length: 14; DNA: TGCGCCAGCAGCCCGACAGGGGGGAATCAGCCCCAGCATTTT; CDR3: CASSPTGGNQPQHF
D: -; size: -; J: TRBJ2-7; V: TRBV5-6; length: 15; DNA: TGTGCCAGCAGCTTGGCCGTGACTACAACCTACGAGCAGTACTTC; CDR3: CASSLAVTTTYEQYF
D: TRBD2; size: few; J: TRBJ2-1; V: TRBV5-4; length: 14; DNA: TGTGCCGTTTTTACGGGGGGATTGTACAATGAGCAGTTCTTC; CDR3: CAVFTGGLYNEQFF
D: TRBD1; size: -; J: TRBJ1-1; V: TRBV11-3; length: 14; DNA: TGTGCCAGCAGCAAACAGGGGATGAACACTGAAGCCTTCTTT; CDR3: CASSKQGMNTEAFF
D: -; size: -; J: TRBJ1-4; V: TRBV19; length: 15; DNA: TGTGCCAGTAGACCCCTTCAGGCCGCTAATGAAAAACTGTTTTTT; CDR3: CASRPLQAANEKLFF
D: -; size: -; J: TRBJ2-5; V: TRBV6-5; length: 13; DNA: TGTGCCAGCACCCGGCAGGGCCAAGAGACCCAGTACTTC; CDR3: CASTRQGQETQYF
D: -; size: once; J: TRBJ1-2; V: TRBV10-3; length: 16; DNA: TGTGCCATCAGTGGAGTTGATGGGGCAGCCGGGAGTGGCTACACCTTC; CDR3: CAISGVDGAAGSGYTF
D: -; size: -; J: TRBJ1-2; V: TRBV7-9; length: 14; DNA: TGTGCCAGCAGCCCGGGGGAGGGAAGATATGGCTACACCTTC; CDR3: CASSPGEGRYGYTF
D: TRBD1; size: -; J: TRBJ2-7; V: TRBV11-1; length: 15; DNA: TGTGCCAGCAGCTCTACAGGGGGAGCCTCCTACGAGCAGTACTTC; CDR3: CASSSTGGASYEQYF
D: TRBD1; size: -; J: TRBJ1-4; V: TRBV7-2; length: 15; DNA: TGTGCCAGCAGCCGACAGGGACAGCCTAATGAAAAACTGTTTTTT; CDR3: CASSRQGQPNEKLFF
D: TRBD1; size: -; J: TRBJ2-7; V: TRBV4-1; length: 14; DNA: TGCGCCAGCAGCCCCCGGACAGGGGGTTACGAGCAGTACTTC; CDR3: CASSPRTGGYEQYF
D: TRBD1; size: few; J: TRBJ1-6; V: TRBV18; length: 17; DNA: TGTGCCAGCTCAAGGGACAGGGTGGTCTCCTATAATTCACCCCTCCACTTT; CDR3: CASSRDRVVSYNSPLHF
D: -; size: -; J: TRBJ2-7; V: TRBV11-1; length: 12; DNA: TGTGCCAGCAGCGAGACAGGCTATGAGCAGTACTTC; CDR3: CASSETGYEQYF
D: TRBD1; size: -; J: TRBJ2-7; V: TRBV27; length: 17; DNA: TGTGCCAGCAGTTTAATGGCCAGGGGGAATTCTCTCTACGAGCAGTACTTC; CDR3: CASSLMARGNSLYEQYF
D: -; size: -; J: TRBJ2-3; V: TRBV6-5; length: 15; DNA: TGTGCCAGCAGCCGCTCCCTAGCCCGCACAGATACGCAGTATTTT; CDR3: CASSRSLARTDTQYF
D: -; size: -; J: TRBJ1-6; V: TRBV5-4; length: 14; DNA: TGTGCCAGCAGCTTTAGGACAGATAATTCACCCCTCCACTTT; CDR3: CASSFRTDNSPLHF
D: TRBD1; size: few; J: TRBJ1-4; V: TRBV4-1; length: 15; DNA: TGCGCCAGCAAACAGGGGGGTTCGACTAATGAAAAACTGTTTTTT; CDR3: CASKQGGSTNEKLFF
D: -; size: once; J: TRBJ1-1; V: TRBV6-1; length: 13; DNA: TGTGCCAGCAGTGTTACTGAGAACACTGAAGCTTTCTTT; CDR3: CASSVTENTEAFF
D: -; size: -; J: TRBJ2-7; V: TRBV6-6; length: 14; DNA: TGTGCCAGCAGTTACTCGAATAGCGGCTACGAGCAGTACTTC; CDR3: CASSYSNSGYEQYF
D: -; size: -; J: TRBJ1-4; V: TRBV10-1; length: 14; DNA: TGCGCCAGCAGTGATGGGGGGGACAATGAAAAACTGTTTTTT; CDR3: CASSDGGDNEKLFF
D: -; size: -; J: TRBJ1-4; V: TRBV13; length: 13; DNA: TGTGCCAGCAGCCCGTCAGCGGGGGAAAAACTGTTTTTT; CDR3: CASSPSAGEKLFF
D: -; size: few; J: TRBJ1-1; V: TRBV9; length: 15; DNA: TGTGCCAGCAGCGGTGAGTGGTTCCTCTACACTGAAGCTTTCTTT; CDR3: CASSGEWFLYTEAFF
D: -; size: -; J: TRBJ1-2; V: TRBV7-2; length: 12; DNA: TGTGCCAGCAGCTTAGACCAGTATGGCTACACCTTC; CDR3: CASSLDQYGYTF
D: TRBD1; size: -; J: TRBJ2-3; V: TRBV2; length: 18; DNA: TGTGCCAGCGGGGGGTCGGGGTATTGGACAGGGGGATCAGATACGCAGTATTTT; CDR3: CASGGSGYWTGGSDTQYF
D: TRBD2; size: -; J: TRBJ2-1; V: TRBV7-9; length: 17; DNA: TGTGCCAGCAGCCATGGTACTAGCGGGTCGAGGTACAATGAGCAGTTCTTC; CDR3: CASSHGTSGSRYNEQFF
D: TRBD1; size: -; J: TRBJ1-6; V: TRBV28; length: 15; DNA: TGTGCCAGCTCCCAGGGGGACAGGGTTAATTCACCCCTCCACTTT; CDR3: CASSQGDRVNSPLHF
D: -; size: -; J: TRBJ2-1; V: TRBV7-2; length: 16; DNA: TGTGCCAGCAGCCTCTCAGGGTCAGGGTCCTACAATGAGCAGTTCTTC; CDR3: CASSLSGSGSYNEQFF
D: TRBD1; size: -; J: TRBJ2-7; V: TRBV11-2; length: 14; DNA: TGTGCCAGCAGCACCCAACCGGGACAGTACGAGCAGTACTTC; CDR3: CASSTQPGQYEQYF
D: TRBD1; size: -; J: TRBJ2-7; V: TRBV28; length: 16; DNA: TGTGCCAGCAGCCCCCCGGGACAGGGGTGGTCCTACGAGCAGTACTTC; CDR3: CASSPPGQGWSYEQYF
D: -; size: -; J: TRBJ2-2; V: TRBV5-1; length: 15; DNA: TGCGCCAGCAGCTTGGAACAGACGAACACCGGGGAGCTGTTTTTT; CDR3: CASSLEQTNTGELFF
D: TRBD1; size: -; J: TRBJ1-1; V: TRBV5-1; length: 15; DNA: TGCGCCAGCAGCTTGGAAGGGGGCATCCGCACTGAAGCTTTCTTT; CDR3: CASSLEGGIRTEAFF
D: TRBD1; size: -; J: TRBJ1-1; V: TRBV2; length: 15; DNA: TGTGCCAGCAGCAATGTAGGGACAGGGGGCACTGAAGCTTTCTTT; CDR3: CASSNVGTGGTEAFF
D: TRBD1; size: once; J: TRBJ1-2; V: TRBV2; length: 15; DNA: TGTGCCAGCAAGTCAGGGGGCGCCGGTTCTGGGGGCTACACCTTC; CDR3: CASKSGGAGSGGYTF
D: -; size: once; J: TRBJ2-2; V: TRBV27; length: 15; DNA: TGTGCCAGCAGTTCTTACCCTCCGGGGGCCGGGGAGCTGTTTTTT; CDR3: CASSSYPPGAGELFF
D: TRBD1; size: -; J: TRBJ1-2; V: TRBV2; length: 15; DNA: TGTGCCAGCAGTTCGGGACAGGGGGATATCTATGGCTACACCTTC; CDR3: CASSSGQGDIYGYTF
D: -; size: -; J: TRBJ2-5; V: TRBV4-1; length: 14; DNA: TGCGCCAGCAGCCTACAGGAAAACCAAGAGACCCAGTACTTC; CDR3: CASSLQENQETQYF
D: -; size: -; J: TRBJ2-4; V: TRBV2; length: 14; DNA: TGTGCCAGCTCGACAGATCTAGCCAAAAACATTCAGTACTTC; CDR3: CASSTDLAKNIQYF
D: -; size: -; J: TRBJ1-2; V: TRBV4-1; length: 15; DNA: TGCGCCAGCAGCCAAGATGGACCGGGGGTCTATGGCTACACCTTC; CDR3: CASSQDGPGVYGYTF
D: TRBD1; size: -; J: TRBJ2-7; V: TRBV6-1; length: 14; DNA: TGTGCCAGCATCACGGGGGGACAGGGACGTCGACAGTACTTC; CDR3: CASITGGQGRRQYF
D: -; size: few; J: TRBJ2-1; V: TRBV27; length: 12; DNA: TGTGCCAGCAGCGGAGCCTACAATGAGCAGTTCTTC; CDR3: CASSGAYNEQFF
D: -; size: -; J: TRBJ2-3; V: TRBV9; length: 15; DNA: TGTGCCAGCAGGGCCGCCAGGGGGGTGTCCGATACGCAGTATTTT; CDR3: CASRAARGVSDTQYF
D: -; size: -; J: TRBJ1-2; V: TRBV18; length: 12; DNA: TGTGCCAGCTCACCAGGGGGCCGGGGCTACACCTTC; CDR3: CASSPGGRGYTF
D: TRBD2; size: once; J: TRBJ2-7; V: TRBV7-3; length: 15; DNA: TGTGCCAGCAGCTATCAAGCGGGGGGCTACTACGAGCAGTACTTC; CDR3: CASSYQAGGYYEQYF
D: -; size: few; J: TRBJ1-1; V: TRBV4-1; length: 14; DNA: TGCGCCAGCAGCCAAGGCGGTTCGAACACTGAAGCTTTCTTT; CDR3: CASSQGGSNTEAFF